Each of the 19 T cell receptor beta chains below was sequenced from the same sample in a study of early T cells in non-severe SARS-CoV-2 infection. TCRdb re-called the 5' RACE reads through MiXCR, storing one row per CDR3 protein. Of 55,000 to 70,000 distinct CDR3 sequences in the sample, roughly 5% were seen once. What was sequenced was whole blood. The receptor set was obtained from an adult who was a healthcare worker with PCR-confirmed SARS-CoV-2 infection or an uninfected control (not recorded which).

This clonotype was recorded at least ten times. This rearrangement joins TRBV19 to TRBJ2-7; D ambiguous. Trimming stripped 6 bases from V and 2 bases from J, with 8 bases between. This CDR3 has 12 amino acids. Germline V CDR1 and CDR2: LNHDA, SQIVND (reference sequence). This CDR3 is CASSASTYEQYF. The DNA of the CDR3 is TGTGCCAGTAGCGCATCCACCTACGAGCAGTACTTC.

This clonotype was counted at least ten times. The rearrangement links TRBV14 to TRBJ2-1, with D hard to call. Between the trimmed V and J ends, which lost 1 base and 6 bases, there was a span of 16 bases. This CDR3 has 16 amino acids. Germline V gene lookup returns CDR1 SGHDN and CDR2 FVKESK. CDR3 nucleotide sequence: TGTGCCAGCAGCCAAGGTGGCAGGTCGAGAATCAATGAGCAGTTCTTC. The encoded protein is CASSQGGRSRINEQFF. Supplemented by reference TRBV14 and TRBJ2-1, the full variable domain reads EAGVTQFPSHSVIEKGQTVTLRCDPISGHDNLYWYRRVMGKEIKFLLHFVKESKQDESGMPNNRFLAERTGGTYSTLKVQPAELEDSGVYFCASSQGGRSRINEQFFGPGTRLTVL.

This clonotype was seen ten or more times. This rearrangement joins TRBV19 to TRBJ2-3, with D maybe TRBD2 (6 bases). The germline CDR1 and CDR2 sequences are LNHDA and SQIVND (reference sequence). V was pared by 7 bases and J by 2 bases, with 22 bases between. The CDR3 spans 17 residues. CDR3 region: CASNQPGVQGDTDTQYF. The CDR3 DNA follows: TGTGCCAGTAACCAACCGGGGGTTCAGGGCGACACAGATACGCAGTATTTT.

This clonotype was counted only a few times. The CDR3 coding sequence is TGTGCCAGCAGCATTGACAGTAGCACAGATACGCAGTATTTT. It yields the protein CASSIDSSTDTQYF. The J gene is TRBJ2-3, the V gene TRBV7-9; possibly TRBD1 for D (5 bases). CDR1 and CDR2 from the germline V gene are SEHNR and FQNEAQ (reference sequence). CDR3 length: 14 residues. V gave up 5 bases and J gave up 0 bases, with 9 bases separating them.

At least ten counts were recorded for this clonotype. The gene calls are TRBV11-2 and TRBJ2-3; D gene uncertain. CDR1 SGHAT and CDR2 FQNNGV come from the germline V gene. Trimming took 1 base from V and 4 from J, leaving 3 bases between them. The CDR3 spans 12 residues. The CDR3: CASSLVADTQYF. CDR3 bases: TGTGCCAGCAGCTTAGTCGCAGATACGCAGTATTTT.

This clonotype occurred many times. The rearrangement uses TRBV7-8 and TRBJ1-4; unclear D gene. This CDR3 has 13 residues. The ends were cut back, 5 bases at V and 8 bases at J, with 12 bases in the middle. Germline CDR1 SGHVS, CDR2 FQNEAQ. The CDR3 is CASSLDNGEKLFF. CDR3 bases: TGTGCCAGCAGCCTGGATAACGGGGAAAAACTGTTTTTT.

This clonotype has ten or more counts. The chain links TRBV7-9 to TRBJ1-2, with no clear D. This CDR3 has 17 amino acids. CDR1 and CDR2 (germline): SEHNR, FQNEAQ (reference sequence). V was trimmed by 3 bases and J by 1 base, leaving 18 bases between them. The CDR3 spells CASSFKSTGGNNYGYTF. The CDR3, as DNA: TGTGCCAGCAGCTTCAAATCCACCGGAGGGAATAACTATGGCTACACCTTC.

The V and J genes are TRBV10-3 and TRBJ2-1; the D is unclear. This CDR3 contains 13 residues. Trimming left V 4 bases short and J 5 bases short, with 9 bases between. CDR1 is ENHRY, CDR2 SYGVKD, per germline. The CDR3 bases are TGTGCCATCAGTGTGCGGAACGACAATGAGCAGTTCTTC. This sequence encodes CAISVRNDNEQFF.

This clonotype was counted many times. This sequence joins TRBV10-3 and TRBJ1-3; D uncertain. Germline values: CDR1 ENHRY, CDR2 SYGVKD. The CDR3 covers 14 residues. Trimming shortened V by 7 bases and J by 1 base, and 11 bases separated the two germline ends. The CDR3 DNA reads as TGTGCCATCACCGGGGAGGTATCTGGAAACACCATATATTTT. It encodes CAITGEVSGNTIYF.

The rearrangement links TRBV20-1 to TRBJ2-2; perhaps D is TRBD1 or TRBD2 (6 bases each). Germline V gene sequence: CDR1 DFQATT, CDR2 SNEGSKA (reference sequence). The CDR3 length is 16 residues. V lost 1 base, J lost 7 bases, and 19 bases lay in between. This CDR3 reads CSARGPQLGGGGELFF. For the CDR3, the DNA is TGCAGTGCTAGAGGTCCACAATTGGGGGGCGGCGGGGAGCTGTTTTTT.

This clonotype was detected ten times or more. The CDR3 here is CASTLRIDTGELFF. Written as DNA, the CDR3 is TGTGCCAGCACCCTTCGGATCGACACCGGGGAGCTGTTTTTT. The chain employs TRBV27 and TRBJ2-2; D is unclear. Germline V gene lookup returns CDR1 MNHEY and CDR2 SMNVEV (reference sequence). V dropped 7 bases and J dropped 3 bases, with 12 bases sitting between them. The CDR3 has 14 amino acids.

This clonotype occurred many times. V is TRBV19 and J is TRBJ1-1; D call uncertain. CDR3 size: 13 residues. Germline CDR1 reads LNHDA; CDR2 reads SQIVND (reference sequence). The V and J ends lost 10 bases and 7 bases respectively, with 19 bases between them. Here the CDR3 DNA reads TGTGCCACCTTCGGAGGGATCGCCCGTGAAGCTTTCTTT. Protein product: CATFGGIAREAFF.

J is TRBJ2-5 and V is TRBV20-1; 11 bases agree with TRBD2. The CDR3 runs to 14 residues. In germline, CDR1 is DFQATT, CDR2 SNEGSKA (reference sequence). With 3 bases clipped from V and 5 bases from J, the junction kept 5 bases outside the gene matches. The CDR3 protein is CSASGLAGGETQYF. The CDR3 nucleotides read TGCAGTGCTAGTGGGCTAGCGGGAGGTGAGACCCAGTACTTC.

The table lists this clonotype with many counts. The chain is built from TRBV6-5 and TRBJ1-6, with D hard to call. The CDR3 totals 15 residues. The V end was cut by 6 bases, the J end by 5 bases, with 14 bases between. Germline V gene lookup returns CDR1 MNHEY and CDR2 SVGAGI. CDR3 DNA: TGTGCCAGCAGAGTAGCCACCACAGATAATTCACCCCTCCACTTT. Translated: CASRVATTDNSPLHF.

Only a few counts were recorded for this clonotype. The rearrangement uses TRBV6-2 or TRBV6-3 and TRBJ2-3; D uncertain. Germline V gives CDR1 MNHEY, CDR2 SVGEGT. The CDR3 spans 15 residues. V was shortened by 4 bases and J by 0 bases, with 11 bases between the two germline ends. The DNA for the CDR3 is TGTGCCAGCAGTTCCTTGGGTTCTAGCACAGATACGCAGTATTTT. Translation gives CASSSLGSSTDTQYF.

The sample holds a few counts of this clonotype. The J gene is TRBJ2-7, the V gene TRBV2; maybe TRBD2 (5 bases). The germline gives CDR1 SNHLY, CDR2 FYNNEI. The CDR3 extends over 13 amino acids. The V and J ends lost 5 bases and 4 bases respectively, with 12 bases between them. The CDR3 bases are TGTGCCAGCAGTCCCGGGTCGGGGTACGAGCAGTACTTC. Protein sequence: CASSPGSGYEQYF.

V usage is TRBV5-5 and J usage is TRBJ2-3; D is possibly TRBD1 or TRBD2 (5 bases each). V gave up 0 bases and J gave up 1 base, with 12 bases separating them. Looked up from germline, CDR1 is SGHKS and CDR2 is YYEKEE (reference sequence). This CDR3 spans 16 amino acids. The CDR3 sequence: CASSLVWGSGTDTQYF. CDR3 nucleotides: TGTGCCAGCAGCTTGGTATGGGGGAGTGGCACAGATACGCAGTATTTT.

This clonotype has ten or more counts. The V gene is TRBV7-2, the J gene TRBJ1-1; 8 nucleotides align to TRBD1. Per germline, CDR1 SGHTA and CDR2 FQGNSA. This CDR3 has 12 residues. Trimming at V came to 6 bases and at J to 8 bases, leaving 5 bases not matched to a gene. Written as DNA, the CDR3 is TGTGCCAGCAGTTTTTACAGGGGGGAAGCTTTCTTT. Translating gives CASSFYRGEAFF. Full variable domain (rest looked up from reference TRBV7-2 and TRBJ1-1): GAGVSQSPSNKVTEKGKDVELRCDPISGHTALYWYRQSLGQGLEFLIYFQGNSAPDKSGLPSDRFSAERTGGSVSTLTIQRTQQEDSAVYLCASSFYRGEAFFGQGTRLTVV.

This clonotype was seen at least ten times. The chain joins TRBV29-1 to TRBJ1-1, with TRBD1 as a possible D gene (5 bases). CDR1 SQVTM and CDR2 ANQGSEA come from the germline V gene. Trimming took 6 bases from V and 3 from J, leaving 14 bases between them. This CDR3 region has 13 residues. In nucleotides, the CDR3 is TGCAGCGTGATGGGGGTCCAGGACACTGAAGCTTTCTTT. Its protein product is CSVMGVQDTEAFF.